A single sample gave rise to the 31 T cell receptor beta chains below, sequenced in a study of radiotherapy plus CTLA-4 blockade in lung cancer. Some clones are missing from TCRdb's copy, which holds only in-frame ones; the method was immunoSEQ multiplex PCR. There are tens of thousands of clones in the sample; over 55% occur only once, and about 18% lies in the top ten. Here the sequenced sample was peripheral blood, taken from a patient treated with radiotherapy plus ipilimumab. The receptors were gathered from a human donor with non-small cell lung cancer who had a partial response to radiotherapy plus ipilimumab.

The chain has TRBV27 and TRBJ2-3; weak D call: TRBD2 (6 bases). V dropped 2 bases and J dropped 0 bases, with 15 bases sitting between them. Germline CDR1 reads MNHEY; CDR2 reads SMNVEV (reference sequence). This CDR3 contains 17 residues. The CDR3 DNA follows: TGTGCCAGCAGTTTAAGGTGGTCGGGAGCTAGCACAGATACGCAGTATTTT. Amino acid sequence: CASSLRWSGASTDTQYF.

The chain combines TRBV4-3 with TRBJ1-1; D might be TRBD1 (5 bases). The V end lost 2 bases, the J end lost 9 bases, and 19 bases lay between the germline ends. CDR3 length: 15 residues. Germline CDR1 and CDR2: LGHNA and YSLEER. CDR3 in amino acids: CASSQNPGLLNQAFF. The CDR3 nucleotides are TGCGCCAGCAGCCAAAATCCAGGGCTTTTAAATCAAGCTTTCTTT.

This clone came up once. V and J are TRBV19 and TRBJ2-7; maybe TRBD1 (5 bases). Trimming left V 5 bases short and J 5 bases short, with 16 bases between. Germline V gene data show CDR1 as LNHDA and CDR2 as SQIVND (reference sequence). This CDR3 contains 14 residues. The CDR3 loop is CASSPSPGLNEQYF. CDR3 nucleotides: TGTGCCAGTAGTCCCTCCCCAGGGTTGAACGAGCAGTACTTC.

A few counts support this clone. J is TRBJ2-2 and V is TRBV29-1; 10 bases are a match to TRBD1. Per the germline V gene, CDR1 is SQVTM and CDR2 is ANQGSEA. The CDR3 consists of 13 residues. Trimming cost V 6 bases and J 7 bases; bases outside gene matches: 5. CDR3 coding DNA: TGCAGCGTCGGGACAGGGGTCGTCGGGGAGCTGTTTTTT. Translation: CSVGTGVVGELFF.

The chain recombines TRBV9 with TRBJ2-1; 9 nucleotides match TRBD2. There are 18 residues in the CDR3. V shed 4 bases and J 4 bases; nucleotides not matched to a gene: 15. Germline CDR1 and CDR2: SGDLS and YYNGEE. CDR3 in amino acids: CASSPPFGREGRYNEQFF. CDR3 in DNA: TGTGCCAGCAGCCCCCCCTTTGGGCGGGAGGGCCGGTACAATGAGCAGTTCTTC.

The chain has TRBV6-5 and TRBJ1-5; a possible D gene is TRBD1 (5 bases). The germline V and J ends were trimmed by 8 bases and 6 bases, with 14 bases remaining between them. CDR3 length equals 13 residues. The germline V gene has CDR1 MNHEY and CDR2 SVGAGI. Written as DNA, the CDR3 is TGTGCCAGCTGTACAGGCGGGATTCAGCCCCAGCATTTT. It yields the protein CASCTGGIQPQHF.

The CDR3 region is CASTTTGAFF. CDR3 in DNA: TGTGCCAGCACAACCACAGGTGCTTTCTTT. The rearrangement joins TRBV2 to TRBJ1-1, with a weak D call TRBD1 (5 bases). In germline, CDR1 is SNHLY, CDR2 FYNNEI. Trimming shortened V by 7 bases and J by 11 bases, and 11 bases separated the two germline ends. CDR3 length: 10 residues.

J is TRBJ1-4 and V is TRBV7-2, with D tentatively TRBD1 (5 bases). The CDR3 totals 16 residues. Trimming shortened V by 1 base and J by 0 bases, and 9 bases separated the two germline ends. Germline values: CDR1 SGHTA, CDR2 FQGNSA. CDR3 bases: TGTGCCAGCAGCTTAGAGGGGATGGCAACTAATGAAAAACTGTTTTTT. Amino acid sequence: CASSLEGMATNEKLFF.

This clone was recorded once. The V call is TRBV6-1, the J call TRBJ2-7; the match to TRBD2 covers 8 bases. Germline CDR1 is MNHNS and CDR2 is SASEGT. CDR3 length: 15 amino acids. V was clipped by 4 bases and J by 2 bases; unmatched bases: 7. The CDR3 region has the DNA TGTGCCAGCAGTGTCGGGACTAGGGCAACCTACGAGCAGTACTTC. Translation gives CASSVGTRATYEQYF.

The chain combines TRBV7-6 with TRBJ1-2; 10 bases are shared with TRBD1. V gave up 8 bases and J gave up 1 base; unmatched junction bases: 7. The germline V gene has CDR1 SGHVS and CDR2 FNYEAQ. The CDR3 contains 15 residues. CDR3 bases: TGTGCCAGCGGCCCCGGGACAGGGGTTAACTATGGCTACACCTTC. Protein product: CASGPGTGVNYGYTF.

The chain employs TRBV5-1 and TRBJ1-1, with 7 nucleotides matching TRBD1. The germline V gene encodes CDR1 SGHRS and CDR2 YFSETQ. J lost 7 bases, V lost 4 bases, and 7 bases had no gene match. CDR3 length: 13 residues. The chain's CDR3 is CASSLGQRNEAFF. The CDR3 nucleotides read TGCGCCAGCAGCCTGGGACAGAGGAATGAAGCTTTCTTT.

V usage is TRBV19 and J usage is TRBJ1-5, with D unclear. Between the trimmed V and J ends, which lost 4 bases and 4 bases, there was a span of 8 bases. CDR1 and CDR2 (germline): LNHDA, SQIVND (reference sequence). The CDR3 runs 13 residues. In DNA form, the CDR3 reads TGTGCCAGTAGTAGAGGGTGGAATCAGCCCCAGCATTTT. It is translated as CASSRGWNQPQHF. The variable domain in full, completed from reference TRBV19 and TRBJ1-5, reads DGGITQSPKYLFRKEGQNVTLSCEQNLNHDAMYWYRQDPGQGLRLIYYSQIVNDFQKGDIAEGYSVSREKKESFPLTVTSAQKNPTAFYLCASSRGWNQPQHFGDGTRLSIL.

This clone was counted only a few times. CDR3 coding DNA: TGTGCCATCAGTGGCACAGGAAAGGACTATGGCTACACCTTC. Its protein is CAISGTGKDYGYTF. The rearrangement uses TRBV10-3 and TRBJ1-2; tentatively, D is TRBD1 (5 bases). The length of the CDR3 is 14 residues. CDR1 is ENHRY and CDR2 is SYGVKD in the germline V gene. The V and J ends lost 4 bases and 3 bases respectively, with 12 bases between them.

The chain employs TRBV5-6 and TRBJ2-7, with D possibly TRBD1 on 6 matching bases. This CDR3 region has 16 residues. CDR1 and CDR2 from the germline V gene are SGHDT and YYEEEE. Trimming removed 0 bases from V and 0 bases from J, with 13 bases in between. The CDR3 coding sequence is TGTGCCAGCAGCTTGGGGGGCCACAGGGACTCCTACGAGCAGTACTTC. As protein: CASSLGGHRDSYEQYF.

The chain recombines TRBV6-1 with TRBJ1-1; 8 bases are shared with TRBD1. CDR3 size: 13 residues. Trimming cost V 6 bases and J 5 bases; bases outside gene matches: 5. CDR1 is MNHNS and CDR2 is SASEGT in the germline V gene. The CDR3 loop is CASRDRERTEAFF. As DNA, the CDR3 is TGTGCCAGCAGGGACAGGGAAAGGACTGAAGCTTTCTTT.

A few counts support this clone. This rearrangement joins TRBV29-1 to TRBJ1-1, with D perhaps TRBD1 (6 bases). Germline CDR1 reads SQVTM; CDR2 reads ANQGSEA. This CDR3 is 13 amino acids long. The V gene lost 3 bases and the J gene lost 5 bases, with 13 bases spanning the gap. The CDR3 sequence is CSVDRGAGTEAFF. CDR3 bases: TGCAGCGTTGATCGGGGGGCAGGGACTGAAGCTTTCTTT.

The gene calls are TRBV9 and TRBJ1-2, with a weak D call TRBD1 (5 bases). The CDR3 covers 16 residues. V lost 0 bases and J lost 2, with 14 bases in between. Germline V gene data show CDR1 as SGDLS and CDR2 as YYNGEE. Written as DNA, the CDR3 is TGTGCCAGCAGCGTAGACGGACACTCAAAGAACTATGGCTACACCTTC. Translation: CASSVDGHSKNYGYTF.

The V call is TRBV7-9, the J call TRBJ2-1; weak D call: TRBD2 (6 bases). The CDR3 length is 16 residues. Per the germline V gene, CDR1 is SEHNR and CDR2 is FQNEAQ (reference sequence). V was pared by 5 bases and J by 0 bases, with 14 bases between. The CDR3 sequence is CASSRPDGGSYNEQFF. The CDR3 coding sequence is TGTGCCAGCAGCCGCCCCGACGGGGGCTCCTACAATGAGCAGTTCTTC.

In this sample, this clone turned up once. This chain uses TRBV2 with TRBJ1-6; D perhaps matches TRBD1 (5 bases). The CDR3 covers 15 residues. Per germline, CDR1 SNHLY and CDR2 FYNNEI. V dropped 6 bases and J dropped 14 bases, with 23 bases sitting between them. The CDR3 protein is CASRGSPGTPGTLHF. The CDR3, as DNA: TGTGCCAGCAGGGGGTCCCCCGGGACTCCGGGGACCCTCCACTTT.

The CDR3, as DNA: TGTGCCAGCAGTCAAGGGACTAGGGGCCCTTATACGCAGTATTTT. This translates into CASSQGTRGPYTQYF. The rearrangement uses TRBV6-5 and TRBJ2-3; 8 bases agree with TRBD2. The V gene end was trimmed by 5 bases and the J gene end by 7 bases; junction bases not matched to a gene: 11. The CDR3 sequence is 15 residues long. Germline V gene sequence: CDR1 MNHEY, CDR2 SVGAGI.

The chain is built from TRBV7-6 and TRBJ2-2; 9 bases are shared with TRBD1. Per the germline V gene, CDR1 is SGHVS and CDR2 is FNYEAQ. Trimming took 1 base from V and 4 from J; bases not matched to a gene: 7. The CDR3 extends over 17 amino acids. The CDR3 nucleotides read TGTGCCAGCAGCTTAGATACGGACAGGGGCCCCACCGGGGAGCTGTTTTTT. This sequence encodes CASSLDTDRGPTGELFF.

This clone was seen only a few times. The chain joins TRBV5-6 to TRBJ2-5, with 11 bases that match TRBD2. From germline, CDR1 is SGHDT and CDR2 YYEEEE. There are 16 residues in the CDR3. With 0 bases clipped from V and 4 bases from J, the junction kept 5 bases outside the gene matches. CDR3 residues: CASSLGLAGKSETQYF. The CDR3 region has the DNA TGTGCCAGCAGCTTGGGACTAGCGGGAAAGTCAGAGACCCAGTACTTC.

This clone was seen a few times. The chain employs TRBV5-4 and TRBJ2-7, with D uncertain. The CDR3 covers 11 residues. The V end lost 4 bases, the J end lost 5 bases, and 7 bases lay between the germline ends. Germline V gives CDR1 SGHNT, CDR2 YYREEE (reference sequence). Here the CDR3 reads CASSPGDEQYF. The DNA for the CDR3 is TGTGCCAGCAGCCCGGGTGACGAGCAGTACTTC.

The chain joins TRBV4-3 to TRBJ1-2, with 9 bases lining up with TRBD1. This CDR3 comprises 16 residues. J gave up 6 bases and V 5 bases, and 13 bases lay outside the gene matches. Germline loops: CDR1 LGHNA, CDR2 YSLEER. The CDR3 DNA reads TGCGCCAGCAGCAGCCGCATACAGGGGGCAGAGGATGGCTACACCTTC. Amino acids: CASSSRIQGAEDGYTF.

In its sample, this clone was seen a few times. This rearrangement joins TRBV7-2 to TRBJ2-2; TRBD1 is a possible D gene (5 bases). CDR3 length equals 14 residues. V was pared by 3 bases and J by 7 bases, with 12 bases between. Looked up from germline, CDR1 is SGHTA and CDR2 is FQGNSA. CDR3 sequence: CASSFLQEHGELFF. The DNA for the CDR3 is TGTGCCAGCAGCTTTTTACAGGAGCACGGGGAGCTGTTTTTT. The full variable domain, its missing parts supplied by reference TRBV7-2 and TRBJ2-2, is GAGVSQSPSNKVTEKGKDVELRCDPISGHTALYWYRQSLGQGLEFLIYFQGNSAPDKSGLPSDRFSAERTGGSVSTLTIQRTQQEDSAVYLCASSFLQEHGELFFGEGSRLTVL.

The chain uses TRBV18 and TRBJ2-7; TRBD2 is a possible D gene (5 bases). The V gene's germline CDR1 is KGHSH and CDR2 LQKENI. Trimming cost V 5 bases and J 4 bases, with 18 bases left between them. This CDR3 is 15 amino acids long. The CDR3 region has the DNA TGTGCCAGCTCATCCCCAAGAGGCGGAGGTTACGAGCAGTACTTC. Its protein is CASSSPRGGGYEQYF.

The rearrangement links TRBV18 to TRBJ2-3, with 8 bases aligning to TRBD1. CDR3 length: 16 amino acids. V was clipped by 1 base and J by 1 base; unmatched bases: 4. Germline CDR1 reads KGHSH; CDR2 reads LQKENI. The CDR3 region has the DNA TGTGCCAGCTCACCACGACAGGGGAGAGGCACAGATACGCAGTATTTT. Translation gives CASSPRQGRGTDTQYF.

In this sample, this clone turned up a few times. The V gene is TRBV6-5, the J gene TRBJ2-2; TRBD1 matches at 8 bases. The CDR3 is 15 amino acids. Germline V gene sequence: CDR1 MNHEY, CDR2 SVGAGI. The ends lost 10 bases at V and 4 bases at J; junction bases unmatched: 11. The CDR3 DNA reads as TGTGCCATACAGCCTGGACAGGGCGGCACCGGGGAGCTGTTTTTT. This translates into CAIQPGQGGTGELFF.

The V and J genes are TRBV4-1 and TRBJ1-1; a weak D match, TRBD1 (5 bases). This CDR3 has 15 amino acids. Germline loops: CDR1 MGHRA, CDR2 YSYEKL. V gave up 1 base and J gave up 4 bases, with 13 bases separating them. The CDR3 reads CASSQAGGIGTEAFF. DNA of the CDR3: TGCGCCAGCAGCCAAGCCGGGGGTATTGGCACTGAAGCTTTCTTT.

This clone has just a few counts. In DNA form, the CDR3 reads TGTGCCAGCTCACTGGGACAGAGGAATGAAAAACTGTTTTTT. It is translated as CASSLGQRNEKLFF. The J gene is TRBJ1-4, the V gene TRBV18; 7 bases are shared with TRBD1. After removal of 4 bases from V and 5 bases from J, the junction contained 4 bases not matched to a gene. CDR1 and CDR2 from the germline V gene are KGHSH and LQKENI. The CDR3 is 14 amino acids.

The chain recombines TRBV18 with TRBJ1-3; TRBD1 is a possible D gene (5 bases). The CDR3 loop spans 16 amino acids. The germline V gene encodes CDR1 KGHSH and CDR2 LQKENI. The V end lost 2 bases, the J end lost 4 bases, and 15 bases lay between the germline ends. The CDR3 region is CASSPNTRGDGNTIYF. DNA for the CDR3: TGTGCCAGCTCACCAAACACGCGGGGCGACGGAAACACCATATATTTT.